This T cell receptor (beta chain) was obtained from a study of OX40 agonist ivuxolimab in advanced cancers. Study background: All patients had ivuxolimab intravenously every 2 weeks at 0.01 to 10 mg/kg. Dose-escalation subjects each had hepatocellular carcinoma, melanoma, renal cell or head and neck cancer.

TCRdb keeps only in-frame clones here, not all; method: immunoSEQ multiplex PCR. The table has more than 65,000 clones, about 93% seen once. This clone showed up just a few times. Its antigen is currently unknown. V lost 3 bases and J lost 11, with 10 bases in between. This CDR3 spans 10 amino acids. Germline CDR1 is DFQATT and CDR2 is SNEGSKA (reference sequence). Findings and caveats of the study: The authors did not determine the antigen specificity of the expanded peripheral T cells. Partial responders dosed at 0.1-3.0 mg/kg displayed clonal expansion ranking among the lowest.

Sequencing used CD4+ or CD8+ T cells sorted from blood, obtained in a trial of the OX40 agonist ivuxolimab. The chain is built from TRBV20-1 and TRBJ1-1; D is unclear. The clonotype originates from an adult with an advanced solid tumor such as melanoma, head and neck, liver or kidney cancer. CDR3: CSASPGLAFF. The CDR3 DNA is TGCAGTGCTAGCCCCGGGCTGGCTTTCTTT.